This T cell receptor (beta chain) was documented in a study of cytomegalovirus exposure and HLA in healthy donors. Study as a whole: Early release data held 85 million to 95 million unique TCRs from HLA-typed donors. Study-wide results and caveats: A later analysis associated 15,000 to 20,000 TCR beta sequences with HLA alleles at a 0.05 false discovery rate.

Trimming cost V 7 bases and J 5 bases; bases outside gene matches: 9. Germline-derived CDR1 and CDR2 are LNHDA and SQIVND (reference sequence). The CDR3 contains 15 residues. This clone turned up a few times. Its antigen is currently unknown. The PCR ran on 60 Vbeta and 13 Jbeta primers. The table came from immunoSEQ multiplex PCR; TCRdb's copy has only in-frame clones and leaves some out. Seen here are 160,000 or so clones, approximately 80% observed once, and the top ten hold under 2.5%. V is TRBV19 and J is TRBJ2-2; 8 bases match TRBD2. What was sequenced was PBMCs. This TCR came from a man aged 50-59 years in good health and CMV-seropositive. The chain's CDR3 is CASIRRGAGTGELFF. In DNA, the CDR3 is TGTGCCAGTATTCGGCGGGGGGCCGGAACCGGGGAGCTGTTTTTT.